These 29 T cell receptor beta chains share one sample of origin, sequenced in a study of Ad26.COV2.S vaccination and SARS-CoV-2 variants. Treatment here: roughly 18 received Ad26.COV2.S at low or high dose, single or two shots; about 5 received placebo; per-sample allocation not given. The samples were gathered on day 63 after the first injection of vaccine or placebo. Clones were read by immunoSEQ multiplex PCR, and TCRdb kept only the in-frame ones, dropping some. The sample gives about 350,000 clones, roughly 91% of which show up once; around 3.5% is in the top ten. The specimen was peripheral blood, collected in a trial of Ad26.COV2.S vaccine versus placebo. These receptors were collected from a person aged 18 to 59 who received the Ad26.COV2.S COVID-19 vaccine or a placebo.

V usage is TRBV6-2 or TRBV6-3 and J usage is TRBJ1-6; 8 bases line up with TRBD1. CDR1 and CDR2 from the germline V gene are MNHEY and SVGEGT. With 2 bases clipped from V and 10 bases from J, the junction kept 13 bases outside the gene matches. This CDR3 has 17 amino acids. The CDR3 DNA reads TGTGCCAGCAGTTACGACGGACAGGGAGGAGTAGGATCACCCCTCCACTTT. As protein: CASSYDGQGGVGSPLHF.

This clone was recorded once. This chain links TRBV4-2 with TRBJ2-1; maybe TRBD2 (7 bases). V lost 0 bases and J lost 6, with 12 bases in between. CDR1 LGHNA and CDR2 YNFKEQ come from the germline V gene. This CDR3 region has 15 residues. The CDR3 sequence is CASSQDGGGVNEQFF. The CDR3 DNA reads TGTGCCAGCAGCCAAGATGGAGGGGGGGTCAATGAGCAGTTCTTC.

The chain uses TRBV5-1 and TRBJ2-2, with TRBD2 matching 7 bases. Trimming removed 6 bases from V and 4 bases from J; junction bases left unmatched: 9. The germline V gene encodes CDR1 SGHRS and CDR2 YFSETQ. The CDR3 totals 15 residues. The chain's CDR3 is CASTLGGEGTGELFF. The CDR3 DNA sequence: TGCGCCAGCACCCTGGGGGGGGAAGGCACCGGGGAGCTGTTTTTT.

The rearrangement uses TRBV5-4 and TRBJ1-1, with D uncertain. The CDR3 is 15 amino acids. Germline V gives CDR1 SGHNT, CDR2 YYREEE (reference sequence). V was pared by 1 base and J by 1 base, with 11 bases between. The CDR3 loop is CASSLFPEANTEAFF. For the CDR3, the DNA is TGTGCCAGCAGCTTGTTCCCAGAGGCGAACACTGAAGCTTTCTTT.

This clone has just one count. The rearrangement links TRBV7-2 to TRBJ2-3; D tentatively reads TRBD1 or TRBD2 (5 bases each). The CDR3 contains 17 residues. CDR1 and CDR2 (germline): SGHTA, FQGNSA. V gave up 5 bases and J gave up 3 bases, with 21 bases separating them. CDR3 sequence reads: CASSPTDSGWSTDTQYF. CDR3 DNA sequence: TGTGCCAGCAGCCCCACTGACAGCGGATGGAGTACAGATACGCAGTATTTT.

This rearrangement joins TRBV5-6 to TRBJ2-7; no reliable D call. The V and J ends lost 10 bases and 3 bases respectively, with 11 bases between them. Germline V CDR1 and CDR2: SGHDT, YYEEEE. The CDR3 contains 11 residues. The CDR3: CAWGGYYEQYF. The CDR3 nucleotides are TGTGCCTGGGGTGGCTACTACGAGCAGTACTTC. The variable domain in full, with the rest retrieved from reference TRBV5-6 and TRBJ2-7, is DAGVTQSPTHLIKTRGQQVTLRCSPKSGHDTVSWYQQALGQGPQFIFQYYEEEERQRGNFPDRFSGHQFPNYSSELNVNALLLGDSALYLCAWGGYYEQYFGPGTRLTVT.

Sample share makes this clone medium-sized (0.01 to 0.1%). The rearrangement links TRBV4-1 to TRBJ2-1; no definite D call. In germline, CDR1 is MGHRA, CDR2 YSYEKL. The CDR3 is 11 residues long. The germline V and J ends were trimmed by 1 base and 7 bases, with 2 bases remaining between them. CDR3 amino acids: CASSQVNEQFF. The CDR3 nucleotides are TGCGCCAGCAGCCAAGTTAATGAGCAGTTCTTC.

CDR3 nucleotide sequence: TGTGCCAGCTCACCACAGACAGGGGTTCTGGCTAACTATGGCTACACCTTC. Amino acids: CASSPQTGVLANYGYTF. This chain links TRBV18 with TRBJ1-2, with 8 bases lining up with TRBD1. V shed 1 base, J shed 0 bases, and the junction held 7 bases outside the gene matches. Germline assignment: CDR1 KGHSH and CDR2 LQKENI. The CDR3 loop spans 17 amino acids.

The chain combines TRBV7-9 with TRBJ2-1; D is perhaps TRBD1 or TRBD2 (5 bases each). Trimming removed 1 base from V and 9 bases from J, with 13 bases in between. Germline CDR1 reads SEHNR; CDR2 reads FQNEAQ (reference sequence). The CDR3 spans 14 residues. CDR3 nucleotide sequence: TGTGCCAGCAGCTTAGTTGGGACGGGTGGTGAGCAGTTCTTC. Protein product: CASSLVGTGGEQFF.

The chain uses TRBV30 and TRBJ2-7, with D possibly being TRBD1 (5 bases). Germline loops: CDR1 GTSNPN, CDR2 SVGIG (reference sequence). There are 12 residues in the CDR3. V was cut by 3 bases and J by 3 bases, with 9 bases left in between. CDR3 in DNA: TGTGCCTGGAGAGGGGCGTTCTACGAGCAGTACTTC. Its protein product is CAWRGAFYEQYF.

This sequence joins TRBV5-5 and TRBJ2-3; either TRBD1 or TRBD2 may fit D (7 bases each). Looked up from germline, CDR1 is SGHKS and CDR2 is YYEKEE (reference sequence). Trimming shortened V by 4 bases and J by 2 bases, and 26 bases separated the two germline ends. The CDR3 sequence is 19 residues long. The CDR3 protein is CASSLDSLRAGGATDTQYF. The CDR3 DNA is TGTGCCAGCAGCCTCGACTCCCTTCGTGCAGGGGGGGCCACAGATACGCAGTATTTT.

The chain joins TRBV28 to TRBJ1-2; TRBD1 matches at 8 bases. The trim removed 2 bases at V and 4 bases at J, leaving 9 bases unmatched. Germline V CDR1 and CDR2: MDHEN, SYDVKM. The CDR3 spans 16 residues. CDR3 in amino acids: CASSLLQGAGGYGYTF. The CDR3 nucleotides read TGTGCCAGCAGTTTACTGCAGGGGGCAGGAGGCTATGGCTACACCTTC.

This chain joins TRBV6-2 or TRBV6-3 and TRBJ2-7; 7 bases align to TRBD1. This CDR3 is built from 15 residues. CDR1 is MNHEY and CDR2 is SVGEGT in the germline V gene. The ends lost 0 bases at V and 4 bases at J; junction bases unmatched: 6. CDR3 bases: TGTGCCAGCAGTTACTCGACAGGGTTGTCTTACGAGCAGTACTTC. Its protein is CASSYSTGLSYEQYF.

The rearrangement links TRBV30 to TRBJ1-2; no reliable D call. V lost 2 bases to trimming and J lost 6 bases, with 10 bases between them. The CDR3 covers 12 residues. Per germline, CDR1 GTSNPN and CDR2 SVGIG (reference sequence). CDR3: CAWSRTWDGYTF. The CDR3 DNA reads TGTGCCTGGAGTAGGACTTGGGATGGCTACACCTTC.

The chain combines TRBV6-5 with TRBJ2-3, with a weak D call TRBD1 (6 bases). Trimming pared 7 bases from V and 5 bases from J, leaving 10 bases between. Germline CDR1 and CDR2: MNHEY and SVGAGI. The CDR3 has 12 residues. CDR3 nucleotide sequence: TGTGCCAGCACCACGGACAGAGATACGCAGTATTTT. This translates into CASTTDRDTQYF.

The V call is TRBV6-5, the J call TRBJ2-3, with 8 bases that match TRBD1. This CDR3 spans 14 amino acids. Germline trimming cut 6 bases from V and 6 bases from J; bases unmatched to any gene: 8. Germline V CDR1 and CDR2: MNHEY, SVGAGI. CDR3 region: CASSEDRVRDTQYF. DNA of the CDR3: TGTGCCAGCAGCGAGGACAGGGTCAGGGATACGCAGTATTTT.

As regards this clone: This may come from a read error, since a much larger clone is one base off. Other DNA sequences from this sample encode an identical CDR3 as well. CDR3 in amino acids: CASSIRGQGNGYTF. In nucleotides, the CDR3 is TGTGCCAGTAGTATTAGGGGACAGGGGAATGGCTACACCTTC. The chain couples TRBV19 to TRBJ1-2; 10 bases agree with TRBD1. The length of the CDR3 is 14 residues. V lost 3 bases, J lost 6 bases, and 4 bases stayed unmatched. CDR1 is LNHDA, CDR2 SQIVND, per germline (reference sequence).

CDR3 DNA: TGTGCCAGCTCACCATCACAGAGAATGGGGCAGCCCCAGCATTTT. Translating gives CASSPSQRMGQPQHF. The chain uses TRBV18 and TRBJ1-5; unclear D gene. Trimming took off 2 bases at V and 7 bases at J, with 15 bases between the two ends. The CDR3 is made up of 15 amino acids. In germline, CDR1 is KGHSH, CDR2 LQKENI. The complete variable domain, with remaining parts taken from reference TRBV18 and TRBJ1-5, reads NAGVMQNPRHLVRRRGQEARLRCSPMKGHSHVYWYRQLPEEGLKFMVYLQKENIIDESGMPKERFSAEFPKEGPSILRIQQVVRGDSAAYFCASSPSQRMGQPQHFGDGTRLSIL.

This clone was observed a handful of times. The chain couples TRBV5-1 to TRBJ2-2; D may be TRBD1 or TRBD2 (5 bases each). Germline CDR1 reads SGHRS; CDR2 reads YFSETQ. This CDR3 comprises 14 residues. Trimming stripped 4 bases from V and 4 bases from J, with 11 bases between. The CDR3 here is CASSALGVTGELFF. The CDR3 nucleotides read TGCGCCAGCAGCGCACTAGGGGTCACCGGGGAGCTGTTTTTT.

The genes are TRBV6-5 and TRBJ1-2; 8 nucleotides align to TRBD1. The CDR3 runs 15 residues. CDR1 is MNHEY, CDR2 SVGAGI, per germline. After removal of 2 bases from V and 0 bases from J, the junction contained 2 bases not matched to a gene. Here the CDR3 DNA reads TGTGCCAGCAGTTACCGGACAGGGCCTAACTATGGCTACACCTTC. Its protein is CASSYRTGPNYGYTF.

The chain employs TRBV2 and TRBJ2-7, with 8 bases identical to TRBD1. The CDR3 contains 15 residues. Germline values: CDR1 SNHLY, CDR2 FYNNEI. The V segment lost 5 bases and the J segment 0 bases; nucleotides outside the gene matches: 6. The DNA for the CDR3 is TGTGCCAGCAGTAGGGACAGGAGGAGCTCCTACGAGCAGTACTTC. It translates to CASSRDRRSSYEQYF.

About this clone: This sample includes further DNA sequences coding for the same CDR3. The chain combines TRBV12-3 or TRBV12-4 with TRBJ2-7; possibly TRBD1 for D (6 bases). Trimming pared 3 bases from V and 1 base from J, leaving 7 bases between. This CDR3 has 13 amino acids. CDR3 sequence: CASSLGQSYEQYF. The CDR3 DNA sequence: TGTGCCAGCAGTTTGGGACAATCCTACGAGCAGTACTTC.

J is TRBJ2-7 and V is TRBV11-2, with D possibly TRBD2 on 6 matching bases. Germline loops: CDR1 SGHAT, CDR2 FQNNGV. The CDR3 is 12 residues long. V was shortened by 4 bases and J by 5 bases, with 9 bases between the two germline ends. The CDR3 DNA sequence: TGTGCCAGCAGCTCCGGGAGCAACGAGCAGTACTTC. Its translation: CASSSGSNEQYF.

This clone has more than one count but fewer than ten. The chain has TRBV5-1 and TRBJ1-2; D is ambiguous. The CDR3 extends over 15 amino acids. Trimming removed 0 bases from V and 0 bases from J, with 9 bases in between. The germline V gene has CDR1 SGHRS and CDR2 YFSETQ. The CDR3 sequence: CASSLGADSNYGYTF. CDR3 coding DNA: TGCGCCAGCAGCTTGGGGGCAGATTCTAACTATGGCTACACCTTC.

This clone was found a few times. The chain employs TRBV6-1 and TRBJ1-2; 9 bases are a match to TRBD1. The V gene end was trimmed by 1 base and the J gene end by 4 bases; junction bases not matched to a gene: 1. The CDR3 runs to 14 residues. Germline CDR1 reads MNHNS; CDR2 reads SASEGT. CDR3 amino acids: CASSEVGQGYGYTF. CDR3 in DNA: TGTGCCAGCAGTGAAGTGGGACAGGGCTATGGCTACACCTTC.

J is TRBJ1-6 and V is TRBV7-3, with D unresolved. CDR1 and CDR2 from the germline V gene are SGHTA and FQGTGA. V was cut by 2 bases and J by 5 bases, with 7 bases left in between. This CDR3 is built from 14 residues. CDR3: CASSLGQNNSPLHF. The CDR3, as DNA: TGTGCCAGCAGCTTAGGCCAAAATAATTCACCCCTCCACTTT.

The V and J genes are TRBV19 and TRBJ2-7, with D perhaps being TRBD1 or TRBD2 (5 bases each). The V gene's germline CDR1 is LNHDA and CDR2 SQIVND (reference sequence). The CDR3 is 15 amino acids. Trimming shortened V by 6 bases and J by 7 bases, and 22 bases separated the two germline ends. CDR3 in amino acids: CASSTQGRTFGEQYF. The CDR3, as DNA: TGTGCCAGTAGCACCCAGGGCCGGACTTTCGGGGAGCAGTACTTC.

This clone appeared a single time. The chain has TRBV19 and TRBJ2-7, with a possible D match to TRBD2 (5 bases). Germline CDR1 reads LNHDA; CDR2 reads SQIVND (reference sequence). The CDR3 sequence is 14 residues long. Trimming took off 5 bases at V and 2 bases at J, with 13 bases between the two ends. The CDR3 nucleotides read TGTGCCAGTAGTCAGTTCCCGCGGGCCTACGAGCAGTACTTC. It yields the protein CASSQFPRAYEQYF.

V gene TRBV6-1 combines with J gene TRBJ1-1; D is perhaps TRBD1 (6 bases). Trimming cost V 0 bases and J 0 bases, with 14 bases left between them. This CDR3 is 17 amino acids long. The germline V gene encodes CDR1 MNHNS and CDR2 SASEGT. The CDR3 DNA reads TGTGCCAGCAGTGAAGCCCACAGGGCGTCTATGAACACTGAAGCTTTCTTT. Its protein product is CASSEAHRASMNTEAFF.